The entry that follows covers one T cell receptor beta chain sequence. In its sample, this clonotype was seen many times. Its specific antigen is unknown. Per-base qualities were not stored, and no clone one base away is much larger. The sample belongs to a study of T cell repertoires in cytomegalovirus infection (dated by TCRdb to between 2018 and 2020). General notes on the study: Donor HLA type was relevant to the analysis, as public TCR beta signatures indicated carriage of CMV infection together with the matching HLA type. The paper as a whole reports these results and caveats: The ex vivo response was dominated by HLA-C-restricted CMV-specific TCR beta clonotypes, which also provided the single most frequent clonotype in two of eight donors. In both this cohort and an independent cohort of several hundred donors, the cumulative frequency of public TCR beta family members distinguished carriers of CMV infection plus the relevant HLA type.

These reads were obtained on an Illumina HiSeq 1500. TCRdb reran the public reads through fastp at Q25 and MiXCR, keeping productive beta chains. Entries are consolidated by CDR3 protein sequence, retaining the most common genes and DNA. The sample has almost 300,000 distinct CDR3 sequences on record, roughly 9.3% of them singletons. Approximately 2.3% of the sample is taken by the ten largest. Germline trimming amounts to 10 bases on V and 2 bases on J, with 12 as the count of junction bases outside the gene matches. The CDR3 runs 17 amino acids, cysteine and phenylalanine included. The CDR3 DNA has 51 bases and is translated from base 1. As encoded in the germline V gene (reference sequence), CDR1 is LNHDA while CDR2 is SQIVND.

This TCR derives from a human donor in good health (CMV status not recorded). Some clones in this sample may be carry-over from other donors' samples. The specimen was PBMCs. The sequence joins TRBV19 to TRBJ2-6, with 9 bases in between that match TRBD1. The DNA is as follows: TGTGCCACCCGGATAGGACAGGGGAGAACTGGGGCCAACGTCCTGACTTTC. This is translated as CATRIGQGRTGANVLTF. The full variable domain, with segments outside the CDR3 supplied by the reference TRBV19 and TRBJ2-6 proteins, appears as DGGITQSPKYLFRKEGQNVTLSCEQNLNHDAMYWYRQDPGQGLRLIYYSQIVNDFQKGDIAEGYSVSREKKESFPLTVTSAQKNPTAFYLCATRIGQGRTGANVLTFGAGSRLTVL.